The next 17 T cell receptor beta chains were all read from a single sample in a study of cytomegalovirus exposure and HLA in healthy donors. The protocol was immunoSEQ multiplex PCR, while the TCRdb copy is restricted to in-frame clones and leaves out a portion. The sample records more than 140,000 clones, 85% to 90% being singletons. The sample consisted of PBMCs. These receptors were collected from a woman aged 18 to 35 in good health and CMV-seropositive.

V usage is TRBV28 and J usage is TRBJ1-1; TRBD1 aligns across 7 bases. The V and J ends lost 2 bases and 3 bases, in that order; junction bases with no gene match: 6. The V gene's germline CDR1 is MDHEN and CDR2 SYDVKM. The CDR3 is 15 residues long. As DNA, the CDR3 is TGTGCCAGCAGTTTACTCGACAGGGACGACACTGAAGCTTTCTTT. Amino acids: CASSLLDRDDTEAFF.

The chain links TRBV19 to TRBJ1-5; no definite D call. The germline V gene encodes CDR1 LNHDA and CDR2 SQIVND (reference sequence). CDR3 size: 12 residues. V was pared by 2 bases and J by 4 bases, with 3 bases between. CDR3 loop: CASSILNQPQHF. As DNA, the CDR3 is TGTGCCAGTAGTATACTTAATCAGCCCCAGCATTTT.

V gene TRBV5-4 combines with J gene TRBJ1-4; TRBD1 might be the D (6 bases). Trimming left V 4 bases short and J 2 bases short, with 15 bases between. The CDR3 length is 16 residues. CDR1 and CDR2 (germline): SGHNT, YYREEE (reference sequence). The CDR3 sequence is CASSPRQERTNEKLFF. In DNA form, the CDR3 reads TGTGCCAGCAGCCCACGACAGGAAAGGACTAATGAAAAACTGTTTTTT. Using reference TRBV5-4 and TRBJ1-4 for the parts outside the CDR3, the full variable domain is ETGVTQSPTHLIKTRGQQVTLRCSSQSGHNTVSWYQQALGQGPQFIFQYYREEENGRGNFPPRFSGLQFPNYSSELNVNALELDDSALYLCASSPRQERTNEKLFFGSGTQLSVL.

This clone was counted a single time. The chain joins TRBV6-1 to TRBJ2-7, with TRBD1 matching 8 bases. CDR3 size: 14 residues. The V and J ends lost 5 bases and 3 bases, in that order; junction bases with no gene match: 6. Germline V gene lookup returns CDR1 MNHNS and CDR2 SASEGT. The CDR3 loop reads CASSRGQGGYEQYF. CDR3 in DNA: TGTGCCAGCAGTCGAGGACAGGGAGGCTACGAGCAGTACTTC.

The chain has TRBV30 and TRBJ2-7, with no clear D. This CDR3 comprises 12 residues. Germline assignment: CDR1 GTSNPN and CDR2 SVGIG (reference sequence). The germline V and J ends were trimmed by 0 bases and 5 bases, with 8 bases remaining between them. DNA of the CDR3: TGTGCCTGGAGTGTACTAAGGAACGAGCAGTACTTC. Translated: CAWSVLRNEQYF.

The genes are TRBV27 and TRBJ2-5, with TRBD2 matching over 9 bases. The CDR3 is 16 amino acids. V dropped 3 bases and J dropped 1; count of bases not matched to a gene: 6. Germline-derived CDR1 and CDR2 are MNHEY and SMNVEV (reference sequence). The CDR3 reads CASSFTTSGFQETQYF. The CDR3 DNA is TGTGCCAGCAGTTTTACGACTAGCGGATTCCAAGAGACCCAGTACTTC.

The chain carries TRBV7-6 and TRBJ2-5, with D unclear. This CDR3 comprises 14 residues. Germline V gene lookup returns CDR1 SGHVS and CDR2 FNYEAQ. V was pared by 5 bases and J by 5 bases, with 15 bases between. CDR3 in amino acids: CASSPRLESETQYF. The CDR3 DNA reads as TGTGCCAGCAGCCCCCGGCTAGAATCGGAGACCCAGTACTTC.

The chain combines TRBV2 with TRBJ1-5; D is uncertain. V lost 4 bases to trimming and J lost 5 bases, with 12 bases between them. The CDR3 covers 14 residues. CDR1 and CDR2 from the germline V gene are SNHLY and FYNNEI. The CDR3 protein is CASSVGFMYQPQHF. CDR3 bases: TGTGCCAGCAGTGTCGGGTTTATGTATCAGCCCCAGCATTTT.

The chain links TRBV27 to TRBJ2-7; D is possibly TRBD2 (5 bases). Trimming pared 3 bases from V and 0 bases from J, leaving 12 bases between. Germline values: CDR1 MNHEY, CDR2 SMNVEV (reference sequence). This CDR3 has 15 residues. The CDR3 is CASSFSAGSSYEQYF. The CDR3 DNA reads as TGTGCCAGCAGTTTTTCGGCGGGTAGCTCCTACGAGCAGTACTTC.

This chain links TRBV30 with TRBJ2-7, with TRBD2 matching over 7 bases. CDR1 is GTSNPN and CDR2 is SVGIG in the germline V gene (reference sequence). The CDR3 length is 11 residues. V lost 5 bases and J lost 4; bases outside the gene matches: 2. The CDR3 loop reads CAWGLGYEQYF. Here the CDR3 DNA reads TGTGCCTGGGGACTAGGTTACGAGCAGTACTTC.

The chain has TRBV2 and TRBJ2-6, with TRBD1 as a possible D gene (5 bases). The V gene's germline CDR1 is SNHLY and CDR2 FYNNEI. This CDR3 has 14 amino acids. Deletions cut 3 bases from V and 3 bases from J, with 6 bases between. CDR3 sequence: CASSETVGANVLTF. The CDR3 DNA follows: TGTGCCAGCAGTGAGACAGTTGGGGCCAACGTCCTGACTTTC. Looking up the rest from reference TRBV2 and TRBJ2-6 gives the full variable domain: EPEVTQTPSHQVTQMGQEVILRCVPISNHLYFYWYRQILGQKVEFLVSFYNNEISEKSEIFDDQFSVERPDGSNFTLKIRSTKLEDSAMYFCASSETVGANVLTFGAGSRLTVL.

This clone has a single count. The chain couples TRBV11-3 to TRBJ2-3; 8 bases align to TRBD2. V lost 4 bases, J lost 4 bases, and 10 bases stayed unmatched. Germline-derived CDR1 and CDR2 are SGHNT and YENEEA. The CDR3 sequence is 16 residues long. The DNA for the CDR3 is TGTGCCAGCAGCTCCAGAGGACTAGCCCCCTCAGATACGCAGTATTTT. Translating gives CASSSRGLAPSDTQYF.

The rearrangement uses TRBV30 and TRBJ2-7, with D perhaps matching TRBD2 (6 bases). The V gene lost 0 bases and the J gene lost 4 bases, with 28 bases spanning the gap. CDR1 GTSNPN and CDR2 SVGIG come from the germline V gene (reference sequence). CDR3 size: 19 residues. CDR3 residues: CAWSVSRPVAVTARYEQYF. DNA for the CDR3: TGTGCCTGGAGTGTTTCCCGACCCGTAGCGGTAACTGCCAGATACGAGCAGTACTTC.

V usage is TRBV7-3 and J usage is TRBJ2-1, with TRBD2 identical over 7 bases. The CDR3 runs 15 residues. Losses at the gene ends were 1 base for V and 5 bases for J; bases not matched to a gene: 5. CDR1 is SGHTA and CDR2 is FQGTGA in the germline V gene. The CDR3 DNA reads TGTGCCAGCAGCTTAAGCGGGAGAAGTCACAATGAGCAGTTCTTC. Translating it yields CASSLSGRSHNEQFF.

The V and J genes are TRBV6-1 and TRBJ2-6; no firm D call. V dropped 6 bases and J dropped 0 bases, with 9 bases sitting between them. The CDR3 is 15 residues long. Germline CDR1 and CDR2: MNHNS and SASEGT. The CDR3 nucleotides read TGTGCCAGCAGGACATACAGCTCTGGGGCCAACGTCCTGACTTTC. Encoded protein: CASRTYSSGANVLTF.

This rearrangement joins TRBV19 to TRBJ2-5; 8 bases fit TRBD2. From germline, CDR1 is LNHDA and CDR2 SQIVND (reference sequence). CDR3 length: 15 residues. V gave up 2 bases and J gave up 1 base; unmatched junction bases: 3. This chain's CDR3 is CASSILAGRQETQYF. CDR3 in DNA: TGTGCCAGTAGTATACTAGCGGGCCGCCAAGAGACCCAGTACTTC.

V and J are TRBV2 and TRBJ1-5; 9 nucleotides agree with TRBD1. Germline V gene lookup returns CDR1 SNHLY and CDR2 FYNNEI. This CDR3 has 14 amino acids. V shed 8 bases and J 9 bases; nucleotides not matched to a gene: 11. CDR3 in amino acids: CASRDREGFGPQHF. The CDR3 DNA is TGTGCCAGCCGGGACAGGGAAGGATTTGGGCCCCAGCATTTT.